The following is a T cell receptor (beta chain) sequence with its context. Its antigen is unknown. Isolation of CD4+ and CD8+ T cells from PBMCs was achieved by sorting. Looked up from germline, CDR1 is MDHEN and CDR2 is SYDVKM. The length of the CDR3 is 14 residues. With 7 bases removed from V and 13 bases from J, the gap between germline ends came to 26 bases. This sample stems from a study of CD8+ T cells in alopecia areata. Overall study: Tofacitinib therapy took 6 to 18 months; 6 months off drug came after. General study points: Mice showed TCR sharing more clearly than patients did, possibly owing to HLA.

TCR sequencing used cDNA made by reverse transcription of extracted RNA. The repertoire was sequenced with immunoSEQ multiplex PCR; TCRdb's copy has only in-frame clones and lacks some. The sample includes around 140,000 clones, more than 75% of them seen just once. This TCR was recovered from a human donor with alopecia areata. The sequenced sample was CD8+ T cells sorted from blood, obtained at week 0. The chain combines TRBV28 with TRBJ2-7, with D possibly being TRBD1 or TRBD2 (6 bases each). CDR3 loop: CASIPGAGSPWSYF. The CDR3 nucleotides read TGTGCCAGCATCCCGGGGGCAGGGTCCCCCTGGTCATACTTC.